Shown below are 25 T cell receptor beta chains from a single sample sequenced in a study of CD8+ T cells in alopecia areata. RNA extraction and reverse transcription yielded cDNA as sequencing template. Sequenced by immunoSEQ multiplex PCR; TCRdb stores in-frame clones only, minus some. The table has some 180,000 clones, roughly half seen once. Treatment indicated: oral pan-JAK inhibitor, 5-10 mg twice daily. The sequences come from CD8+ T cells sorted from blood, collected around week 53, from a patient treated with tofacitinib. These receptors were obtained from a human donor with alopecia areata.

The CDR3 DNA is TGTGCCAGCAGCCAATGGGGGAACACTGAAGCTTTCTTT. It yields the protein CASSQWGNTEAFF. The chain recombines TRBV16 with TRBJ1-1; D is unresolved. Trimming cost V 1 base and J 1 base, with 4 bases left between them. The CDR3 sequence is 13 residues long. CDR1 is KGHSY, CDR2 FQNENV, per germline.

Only a few counts were recorded for this clone. CDR3 in amino acids: CASRRSGETQYF. The CDR3 DNA reads TGTGCCAGCAGGAGGTCTGGGGAGACCCAGTACTTC. The chain couples TRBV7-2 to TRBJ2-5; D gene uncertain. Germline V CDR1 and CDR2: SGHTA, FQGNSA. The V end was cut by 6 bases, the J end by 5 bases, with 10 bases between. The CDR3 runs to 12 residues.

This clone has just a few counts. The gene calls are TRBV4-2 and TRBJ2-1, with 7 bases identical to TRBD1. The CDR3 runs 14 residues. Germline lookup yields CDR1 LGHNA and CDR2 YNFKEQ. With 3 bases clipped from V and 12 bases from J, the junction kept 11 bases outside the gene matches. CDR3 in DNA: TGTGCCAGCAGCCATAGCCGTCAGGGGGATGCGCAGTTCTTC. It is translated as CASSHSRQGDAQFF.

This clone was seen repeatedly, ten times or more. The gene calls are TRBV9 and TRBJ1-2; perhaps TRBD1 as D (5 bases). V dropped 0 bases and J dropped 5 bases, with 17 bases sitting between them. The CDR3 loop spans 16 amino acids. CDR1 and CDR2 (germline): SGDLS, YYNGEE. CDR3 amino acids: CASSVAAQGRGYGYTF. CDR3 DNA: TGTGCCAGCAGCGTAGCTGCGCAGGGAAGAGGATATGGCTACACCTTC.

The chain links TRBV13 to TRBJ2-5; no definite D call. Germline V gene sequence: CDR1 PRHDT, CDR2 FYEKMQ (reference sequence). The CDR3 sequence is 13 residues long. V was clipped by 5 bases and J by 1 base, with 8 bases between them. The CDR3 nucleotides read TGTGCCAGCAGCCACGACATCCAAGAGACCCAGTACTTC. Protein product: CASSHDIQETQYF.

This clone was seen only a few times. The chain combines TRBV7-9 with TRBJ2-7, with a tentative D call TRBD2 (5 bases). V lost 2 bases and J 5 bases, leaving 16 bases between the germline ends. Germline V gene sequence: CDR1 SEHNR, CDR2 FQNEAQ (reference sequence). CDR3 length: 15 amino acids. CDR3 bases: TGTGCCAGCAGCTTATCCCGGGAAATCCTGCACGAGCAGTACTTC. It encodes CASSLSREILHEQYF.

V and J are TRBV29-1 and TRBJ1-2; TRBD1 is a possible D gene (6 bases). CDR3 length: 15 amino acids. V lost 0 bases and J 4 bases, leaving 15 bases between the germline ends. CDR1 SQVTM and CDR2 ANQGSEA come from the germline V gene. CDR3 sequence reads: CSVEDLHRDGYGYTF. The CDR3 coding sequence is TGCAGCGTTGAAGATCTTCACAGGGATGGCTATGGCTACACCTTC.

This clone was seen a handful of times. The chain couples TRBV7-2 to TRBJ1-5, with 7 bases fitting TRBD1. The CDR3 runs 14 residues. Germline loops: CDR1 SGHTA, CDR2 FQGNSA. J gave up 5 bases and V 5 bases, and 6 bases lay outside the gene matches. The CDR3 sequence is CASSRRGGYQPQHF. In DNA form, the CDR3 reads TGTGCCAGCAGCAGACGAGGGGGCTATCAGCCCCAGCATTTT.

This clone was recorded only once. The chain is built from TRBV7-8 and TRBJ1-1; D not certain. From germline, CDR1 is SGHVS and CDR2 FQNEAQ. Trimming shortened V by 5 bases and J by 1 base, and 11 bases separated the two germline ends. The CDR3 sequence is 14 residues long. CDR3 amino acids: CASSLLPENTEAFF. The CDR3 region has the DNA TGTGCCAGCAGCCTCCTTCCCGAGAACACTGAAGCTTTCTTT.

The chain has TRBV27 and TRBJ1-5; unclear D gene. V shed 4 bases and J shed 1 base, with 17 bases lying between them. The V gene's germline CDR1 is MNHEY and CDR2 SMNVEV (reference sequence). CDR3 length: 17 residues. CDR3 amino acids: CASSSSPESLSNQPQHF. CDR3 sequence (DNA): TGTGCCAGCAGTTCTTCCCCGGAATCGTTGAGCAATCAGCCCCAGCATTTT.

This sequence joins TRBV4-1 and TRBJ2-1; either TRBD1 or TRBD2 may supply D (5 bases each). Trimming left V 1 base short and J 6 bases short, with 16 bases between. The CDR3 totals 16 residues. Germline V CDR1 and CDR2: MGHRA, YSYEKL. Here the CDR3 DNA reads TGCGCCAGCAGCCAAGTAGGGACCTTACCCGGCAATGAGCAGTTCTTC. Protein sequence: CASSQVGTLPGNEQFF.

The chain employs TRBV9 and TRBJ2-1; the D gene is possibly TRBD2 (6 bases). The CDR3 contains 13 residues. Looked up from germline, CDR1 is SGDLS and CDR2 is YYNGEE. The V end was cut by 3 bases, the J end by 7 bases, with 11 bases between. The CDR3 sequence is CASSGRTKNEQFF. The CDR3 DNA is TGTGCCAGCAGCGGGCGGACTAAAAATGAGCAGTTCTTC.

This clone was detected only a few times. The chain is built from TRBV27 and TRBJ1-5; possible D gene TRBD1, 6 bases. This CDR3 is 15 amino acids long. The V gene's germline CDR1 is MNHEY and CDR2 SMNVEV (reference sequence). Trimming left V 6 bases short and J 3 bases short, with 15 bases between. The DNA of the CDR3 is TGTGCCAGCAGCCTAACAGGGTCGAACAATCAGCCCCAGCATTTT. Translating it yields CASSLTGSNNQPQHF.

The gene calls are TRBV4-3 and TRBJ2-5, with 7 bases matching TRBD1. Germline V gene lookup returns CDR1 LGHNA and CDR2 YSLEER. This CDR3 is built from 15 residues. V lost 4 bases, J lost 2 bases, and 7 bases stayed unmatched. The DNA for the CDR3 is TGCGCCAGCAGCCTCGTCGGGACAGAACAAGAGACCCAGTACTTC. Protein sequence: CASSLVGTEQETQYF.

CDR3 nucleotides: TGTGCCTGGAGTGTAATCGGGGGTGGCGAGCAGTACTTC. As protein: CAWSVIGGGEQYF. The rearrangement joins TRBV30 to TRBJ2-7; the D gene is possibly TRBD2 (6 bases). Looked up from germline, CDR1 is GTSNPN and CDR2 is SVGIG (reference sequence). The germline V and J ends were trimmed by 0 bases and 6 bases, with 12 bases remaining between them. The CDR3 is made up of 13 amino acids.

A few counts support this clone. This chain connects TRBV11-2 to TRBJ2-7; 7 bases line up with TRBD1. The CDR3 has 13 residues. J lost 3 bases, V lost 4 bases, and 3 bases had no gene match. Per the germline V gene, CDR1 is SGHAT and CDR2 is FQNNGV. This CDR3 is CASSSDRDYEQYF. The CDR3 DNA follows: TGTGCCAGCAGCTCCGACAGGGACTACGAGCAGTACTTC. The full variable domain, with the rest looked up from reference TRBV11-2 and TRBJ2-7, is EAGVAQSPRYKIIEKRQSVAFWCNPISGHATLYWYQQILGQGPKLLIQFQNNGVVDDSQLPKDRFSAERLKGVDSTLKIQPAKLEDSAVYLCASSSDRDYEQYFGPGTRLTVT.

V and J are TRBV19 and TRBJ1-5, with D hard to call. Germline CDR1 LNHDA, CDR2 SQIVND (reference sequence). V shed 8 bases and J shed 0 bases, with 8 bases lying between them. CDR3 length: 13 amino acids. CDR3 in DNA: TGTGCCAGTCGTGACGGTAGCAATCAGCCCCAGCATTTT. This translates into CASRDGSNQPQHF.

The chain combines TRBV11-2 with TRBJ2-1; D ambiguous. Per germline, CDR1 SGHAT and CDR2 FQNNGV. V was clipped by 1 base and J by 5 bases, with 9 bases between them. The CDR3 has 14 residues. CDR3 sequence (DNA): TGTGCCAGCAGCTTAGGAGTAACAGACAATGAGCAGTTCTTC. Translating it yields CASSLGVTDNEQFF.

A few counts support this clone. CDR3 region: CAWNRAGNSNQPQHF. For the CDR3, the DNA is TGTGCCTGGAATCGGGCAGGGAATAGCAATCAGCCCCAGCATTTT. The rearrangement uses TRBV30 and TRBJ1-5; D is perhaps TRBD1 (5 bases). Trimming removed 4 bases from V and 0 bases from J, with 13 bases in between. Germline CDR1 GTSNPN, CDR2 SVGIG (reference sequence). The CDR3 is 15 amino acids.

The chain uses TRBV2 and TRBJ1-6; tentative D call: TRBD1 (6 bases). Germline loops: CDR1 SNHLY, CDR2 FYNNEI. Trimming took off 7 bases at V and 11 bases at J, with 18 bases between the two ends. The CDR3 has 14 residues. The CDR3 region is CASKDRDKRPPLHF. The CDR3 DNA reads TGTGCCAGCAAAGATCGGGACAAAAGGCCACCCCTCCACTTT.

This rearrangement joins TRBV27 to TRBJ1-6, with TRBD1 identical over 9 bases. The CDR3 contains 14 residues. J lost 9 bases, V lost 5 bases, and 5 bases had no gene match. CDR1 and CDR2 from the germline V gene are MNHEY and SMNVEV (reference sequence). The CDR3 is CASSVQGAGSPLHF. The DNA for the CDR3 is TGTGCCAGCAGTGTACAGGGGGCCGGTTCACCCCTCCACTTT.

J is TRBJ1-2 and V is TRBV6-6; D gene ambiguous. Between the trimmed V and J ends, which lost 3 bases and 1 base, there was a span of 6 bases. Germline V gene sequence: CDR1 MNHNY, CDR2 SVGAGI (reference sequence). This CDR3 is built from 13 residues. The CDR3: CASSYGLNYGYTF. As DNA, the CDR3 is TGTGCCAGCAGTTATGGACTTAACTATGGCTACACCTTC.

This clone was detected once. The rearrangement uses TRBV7-6 and TRBJ1-4; TRBD1 is a possible D gene (6 bases). Germline V gene sequence: CDR1 SGHVS, CDR2 FNYEAQ. The CDR3 has 15 amino acids. V lost 6 bases to trimming and J lost 8 bases, with 19 bases between them. As DNA, the CDR3 is TGTGCCAGCAGGGACTTGGGGGGCGGCGAAGAAAAACTGTTTTTT. Its translation: CASRDLGGGEEKLFF.

The J gene is TRBJ1-2, the V gene TRBV4-1; D call uncertain. There are 14 residues in the CDR3. Trimming took off 1 base at V and 2 bases at J, with 8 bases between the two ends. Germline CDR1 is MGHRA and CDR2 is YSYEKL. The CDR3 reads CASSQGGRNYGYTF. CDR3 in DNA: TGCGCCAGCAGCCAAGGCGGACGGAACTATGGCTACACCTTC.

This chain uses TRBV6-5 with TRBJ1-2; 10 bases fit TRBD1. V trimming: 8 bases; J trimming: 8 bases; junction bases outside the gene matches: 2. This CDR3 has 11 amino acids. In germline, CDR1 is MNHEY, CDR2 SVGAGI. For the CDR3, the DNA is TGTGCCAGCGTGGGACAGGGGGGCTACACCTTC. Amino acid sequence: CASVGQGGYTF.